This T cell receptor beta chain was retrieved from a study of cytomegalovirus exposure and HLA in healthy donors. The study ran its PCR with 60 Vbeta and 13 Jbeta primers. Clones were read by immunoSEQ multiplex PCR, and TCRdb kept only the in-frame ones, dropping some. The table records approximately 130,000 clones, 70% to 85% of them present only once. The CDR3 spans 15 residues. Trimming at V came to 4 bases and at J to 4 bases, leaving 6 bases not matched to a gene. Germline V gene lookup returns CDR1 MNHNS and CDR2 SASEGT. Findings of the study overall: Analysis performed later found roughly 17,000 TCR beta sequences associated with HLA alleles at 0.05 false discovery rate. Specificity of three CMV-associated chains for CMV antigens was verified in vitro. Most CMV-associated TCR beta chains appeared HLA-restricted in a later analysis. A link between a missense DCLRE1C variant and TCR beta V- and J-gene trimming emerged from a later analysis.

This clone was observed many times. As yet, its antigen is unknown. This clonotype was sampled from a woman between 55 and 75 years old in good health and CMV-seropositive. Sequencing input: PBMCs. V and J are TRBV6-1 and TRBJ2-2; 7 bases map to TRBD1. CDR3 loop: CASSAETGSTGELFF. The CDR3 region has the DNA TGTGCCAGCAGTGCAGAGACAGGGTCCACCGGGGAGCTGTTTTTT.